Below are 18 T cell receptor beta chains sequenced from a single sample in a study of OX40 agonist ivuxolimab in advanced cancers. Libraries were prepared by immunoSEQ multiplex PCR; TCRdb keeps only in-frame clonotypes and omits some of them. The sample carries around 40,000 clones, about nine tenths recorded once. Source: CD4+ or CD8+ T cells sorted from blood, taken in a trial of the OX40 agonist ivuxolimab. The source is an adult with an advanced solid tumor such as melanoma, head and neck, liver or kidney cancer.

This sequence joins TRBV5-1 and TRBJ2-1; 14 bases match TRBD2. CDR3 length: 16 amino acids. Unmatched junction bases numbered 8, after V lost 4 bases and J lost 8 bases. Per germline, CDR1 SGHRS and CDR2 YFSETQ. This CDR3 is CASSHGTSGSTDEQFF. DNA for the CDR3: TGCGCCAGCAGCCACGGGACTAGCGGGAGTACGGATGAGCAGTTCTTC. Together with reference TRBV5-1 and TRBJ2-1, the CDR3 gives the full variable domain: KAGVTQTPRYLIKTRGQQVTLSCSPISGHRSVSWYQQTPGQGLQFLFEYFSETQRNKGNFPGRFSGRQFSNSRSEMNVSTLELGDSALYLCASSHGTSGSTDEQFFGPGTRLTVL.

In this sample, this clone turned up a few times. The chain has TRBV6-5 and TRBJ2-5; 7 positions match TRBD1. CDR3 length: 14 amino acids. Germline lookup yields CDR1 MNHEY and CDR2 SVGAGI. Trimming at V came to 6 bases and at J to 1 base, leaving 5 bases not matched to a gene. The CDR3 DNA is TGTGCCAGCAGCCCGACAGGGATCCAAGAGACCCAGTACTTC. It encodes CASSPTGIQETQYF.

This clone appeared once. The CDR3, as DNA: TGTGCCAGCAGCTGGACAGATAGCGGCACAGATACGCAGTATTTT. Translation gives CASSWTDSGTDTQYF. J is TRBJ2-3 and V is TRBV6-6; D perhaps matches TRBD1 (6 bases). CDR1 and CDR2 from the germline V gene are MNHNY and SVGAGI (reference sequence). This CDR3 comprises 15 residues. Trimming stripped 6 bases from V and 1 base from J, with 14 bases between.

This clone was observed a few times. The V and J genes are TRBV6-1 and TRBJ2-7; D gene unclear. The V gene lost 2 bases and the J gene lost 6 bases, with 5 bases spanning the gap. The CDR3 contains 11 residues. The germline V gene has CDR1 MNHNS and CDR2 SASEGT. The CDR3 nucleotides are TGTGCCAGCAGTGAACATCCCGAGCAGTACTTC. Translation gives CASSEHPEQYF.

V usage is TRBV29-1 and J usage is TRBJ2-1; D remains unclear. Trimming pared 7 bases from V and 6 bases from J, leaving 10 bases between. This CDR3 comprises 11 residues. CDR1 SQVTM and CDR2 ANQGSEA come from the germline V gene. The CDR3 coding sequence is TGCAGCGCAACTACCGCCAATGAGCAGTTCTTC. This gives the protein CSATTANEQFF.

This chain joins TRBV7-9 and TRBJ2-2, with D hard to call. This CDR3 has 15 residues. The V end lost 4 bases, the J end lost 6 bases, and 15 bases lay between the germline ends. Germline CDR1 reads SEHNR; CDR2 reads FQNEAQ (reference sequence). DNA of the CDR3: TGTGCCAGCAGCTCGGCACCGGGTACGGCCGGGGAGCTGTTTTTT. It is translated as CASSSAPGTAGELFF.

This clone was seen only once. CDR3 sequence (DNA): TGTGCCAGCAGTTACTCTCCGGGGGGTTATGGCTACACCTTC. Protein sequence: CASSYSPGGYGYTF. The rearrangement links TRBV6-6 to TRBJ1-2; a weak D match, TRBD1 (5 bases). The CDR3 runs 14 residues. The ends were cut back, 0 bases at V and 5 bases at J, with 10 bases in the middle. CDR1 and CDR2 (germline): MNHNY, SVGAGI (reference sequence).

This chain joins TRBV25-1 and TRBJ1-1; tentatively, D is TRBD1 (5 bases). The CDR3 length is 14 residues. Between the trimmed V and J ends, which lost 3 bases and 1 base, there was a span of 9 bases. Per germline, CDR1 MGHDK and CDR2 SYGVNS. The DNA of the CDR3 is TGTGCCAGCAGTGAGATTGGACAGAACACTGAAGCTTTCTTT. It yields the protein CASSEIGQNTEAFF.

The chain combines TRBV25-1 with TRBJ1-2, with 8 bases identical to TRBD1. Germline loops: CDR1 MGHDK, CDR2 SYGVNS. The CDR3 is 17 residues long. Trimming at V came to 0 bases and at J to 3 bases, leaving 9 bases not matched to a gene. CDR3 in DNA: TGTGCCAGCAGTGAATACGGTGTACAGGGGGACCACTATGGCTACACCTTC. Its translation is CASSEYGVQGDHYGYTF.

The gene calls are TRBV7-7 and TRBJ2-1; D unresolved. CDR3 size: 13 residues. Trimming stripped 6 bases from V and 6 bases from J, with 12 bases between. From germline, CDR1 is SSHAT and CDR2 FNYEAQ (reference sequence). In DNA form, the CDR3 reads TGTGCCAGCAGGCCGCCCGAGTCCAATGAGCAGTTCTTC. Protein: CASRPPESNEQFF.

The rearrangement links TRBV9 to TRBJ1-2; 11 bases map to TRBD1. This CDR3 comprises 15 residues. Per the germline V gene, CDR1 is SGDLS and CDR2 is YYNGEE. Trimming removed 3 bases from V and 8 bases from J; junction bases left unmatched: 9. The CDR3 DNA sequence: TGTGCCAGCAGCGACTCCGGGACAGGGGGTTGGGGCTACACCTTC. Translation gives CASSDSGTGGWGYTF.

This chain links TRBV2 with TRBJ1-5, with 7 bases matching TRBD1. CDR1 is SNHLY and CDR2 is FYNNEI in the germline V gene. This CDR3 is 14 amino acids long. The V gene end was trimmed by 6 bases and the J gene end by 0 bases; junction bases not matched to a gene: 2. The CDR3 sequence is CASSRDSSNQPQHF. DNA of the CDR3: TGTGCCAGCAGCCGGGACAGTAGCAATCAGCCCCAGCATTTT.

The chain recombines TRBV4-3 with TRBJ2-3; 9 bases are a match to TRBD2. Germline CDR1 LGHNA, CDR2 YSLEER. This CDR3 comprises 16 residues. V lost 1 base, J lost 2 bases, and 4 bases stayed unmatched. CDR3 region: CASSQGLAGYTDTQYF. In nucleotides, the CDR3 is TGCGCCAGCAGCCAAGGGCTAGCGGGGTACACAGATACGCAGTATTTT.

Comments on this clone: The CDR3 does not end in the conserved phenylalanine or tryptophan, so this is likely a read error. CDR3 loop: CASSQGGGTGYEQYL. The CDR3 nucleotides are TGTGCCAGCAGCCAAGGAGGGGGAACGGGCTACGAGCAGTACCTC. The chain has TRBV14 and TRBJ2-7; tentatively, D is TRBD1 (6 bases). Germline V gives CDR1 SGHDN, CDR2 FVKESK. The CDR3 contains 15 residues. Trimming pared 1 base from V and 3 bases from J, leaving 13 bases between.

This chain connects TRBV10-3 to TRBJ2-7; no firm D call. This CDR3 spans 13 amino acids. Germline CDR1 and CDR2: ENHRY and SYGVKD. Between the trimmed V and J ends, which lost 6 bases and 2 bases, there was a span of 11 bases. The CDR3 sequence is CAISLGSTYEQYV. Here the CDR3 DNA reads TGTGCCATCAGCCTGGGCTCAACCTACGAGCAGTACGTC.

The rearrangement joins TRBV10-2 to TRBJ1-1; no clear D. Trimming removed 8 bases at V and 2 bases at J, with 12 bases between. Germline V gives CDR1 WSHSY, CDR2 SAAADI. This CDR3 comprises 13 residues. The CDR3 region has the DNA TGCGCCAGCGAACCTGACGGAAACACTGAAGCTTTCTTT. Residues: CASEPDGNTEAFF.

The V gene is TRBV6-6, the J gene TRBJ1-1; D gene unclear. Trimming cost V 6 bases and J 8 bases, with 10 bases left between them. CDR3 length: 11 residues. In germline, CDR1 is MNHNY, CDR2 SVGAGI (reference sequence). CDR3 region: CASSPGPEAFF. Written as DNA, the CDR3 is TGTGCCAGCAGCCCTGGACCCGAAGCTTTCTTT.

The chain couples TRBV19 to TRBJ1-1; perhaps TRBD1 as D (5 bases). Germline values: CDR1 LNHDA, CDR2 SQIVND (reference sequence). The CDR3 covers 14 residues. V lost 9 bases and J lost 0, with 14 bases in between. CDR3 sequence (DNA): TGTGCCAGCCTGGGACTGAGCATGAACACTGAAGCTTTCTTT. Its protein is CASLGLSMNTEAFF.